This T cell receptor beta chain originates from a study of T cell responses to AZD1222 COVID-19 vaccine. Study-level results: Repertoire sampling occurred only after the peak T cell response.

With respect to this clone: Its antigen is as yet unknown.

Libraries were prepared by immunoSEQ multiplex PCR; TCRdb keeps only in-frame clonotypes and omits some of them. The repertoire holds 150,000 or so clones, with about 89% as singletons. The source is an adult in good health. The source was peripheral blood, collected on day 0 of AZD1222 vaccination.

CDR3 DNA: TGTGCCAGCAGGGGAGGGACTCTCGGTCGGGATACGCAGTATTTT. Translation: CASRGGTLGRDTQYF. The V call is TRBV2, the J call TRBJ2-3, with 7 nucleotides matching TRBD2. With V trimmed by 6 bases and J by 6 bases, 12 bases remained unmatched. The germline gives CDR1 SNHLY, CDR2 FYNNEI. This CDR3 has 15 amino acids.